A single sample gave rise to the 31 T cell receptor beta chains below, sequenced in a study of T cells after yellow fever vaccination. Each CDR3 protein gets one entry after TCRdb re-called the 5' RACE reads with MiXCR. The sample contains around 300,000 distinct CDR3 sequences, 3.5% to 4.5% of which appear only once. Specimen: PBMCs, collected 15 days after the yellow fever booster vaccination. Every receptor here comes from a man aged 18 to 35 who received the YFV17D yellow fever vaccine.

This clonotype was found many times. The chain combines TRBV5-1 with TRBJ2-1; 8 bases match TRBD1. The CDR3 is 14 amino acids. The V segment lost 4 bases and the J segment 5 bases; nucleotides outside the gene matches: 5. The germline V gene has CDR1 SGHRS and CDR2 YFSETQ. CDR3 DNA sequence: TGCGCCAGCAGCAACGGACAGGGCCACAATGAGCAGTTCTTC. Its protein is CASSNGQGHNEQFF.

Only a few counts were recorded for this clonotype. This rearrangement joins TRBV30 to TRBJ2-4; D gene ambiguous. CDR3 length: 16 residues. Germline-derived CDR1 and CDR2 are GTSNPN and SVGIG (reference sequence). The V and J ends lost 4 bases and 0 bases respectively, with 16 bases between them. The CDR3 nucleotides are TGTGCCTGGACCCCCGGGTCCTATCTAGCCAAAAACATTCAGTACTTC. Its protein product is CAWTPGSYLAKNIQYF.

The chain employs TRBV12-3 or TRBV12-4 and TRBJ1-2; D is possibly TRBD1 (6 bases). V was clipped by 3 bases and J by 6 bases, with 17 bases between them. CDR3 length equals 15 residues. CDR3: CASSLTLGGLDGYTF. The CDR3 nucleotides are TGTGCCAGCAGTTTGACCCTTGGGGGGCTAGATGGCTACACCTTC.

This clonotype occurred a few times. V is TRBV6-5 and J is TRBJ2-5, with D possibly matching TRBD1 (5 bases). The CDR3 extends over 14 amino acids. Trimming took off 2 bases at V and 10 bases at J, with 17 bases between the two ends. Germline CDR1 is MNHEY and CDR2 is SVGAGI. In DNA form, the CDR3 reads TGTGCCAGCAGTTACAATGGCAGGGTATTTTTCCAGTACTTC. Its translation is CASSYNGRVFFQYF.

CDR3 protein: CASSGGGTANYGYTF. CDR3 DNA: TGTGCCAGCAGCGGAGGTGGGACGGCGAACTATGGCTACACCTTC. The V and J genes are TRBV9 and TRBJ1-2; weak D call: TRBD1 (5 bases). The CDR3 loop spans 15 amino acids. Germline V gene lookup returns CDR1 SGDLS and CDR2 YYNGEE. Deletions cut 3 bases from V and 2 bases from J, with 14 bases between.

Written as DNA, the CDR3 is TGTGCCTGGAGTGTGGACACTGAAGCTTTCTTT. The encoded protein is CAWSVDTEAFF. The V call is TRBV30, the J call TRBJ1-1; D gene ambiguous. This CDR3 is built from 11 residues. Trimming pared 0 bases from V and 3 bases from J, leaving 2 bases between. CDR1 GTSNPN and CDR2 SVGIG come from the germline V gene (reference sequence).

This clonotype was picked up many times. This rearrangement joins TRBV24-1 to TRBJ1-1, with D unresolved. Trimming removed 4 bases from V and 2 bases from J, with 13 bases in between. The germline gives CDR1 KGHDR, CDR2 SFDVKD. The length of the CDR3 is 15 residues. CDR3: CATSEGPSGNTEAFF. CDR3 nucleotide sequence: TGTGCCACCAGTGAAGGTCCCTCGGGTAACACTGAAGCTTTCTTT.

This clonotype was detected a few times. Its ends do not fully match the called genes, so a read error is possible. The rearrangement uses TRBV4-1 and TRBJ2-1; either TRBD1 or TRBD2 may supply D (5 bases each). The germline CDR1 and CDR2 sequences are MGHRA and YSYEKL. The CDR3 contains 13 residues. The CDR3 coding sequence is TGCGCCAGCAGCCAACAAACGGGACCCCTATTGGGCTTC. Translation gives CASSQQTGPLLGF.

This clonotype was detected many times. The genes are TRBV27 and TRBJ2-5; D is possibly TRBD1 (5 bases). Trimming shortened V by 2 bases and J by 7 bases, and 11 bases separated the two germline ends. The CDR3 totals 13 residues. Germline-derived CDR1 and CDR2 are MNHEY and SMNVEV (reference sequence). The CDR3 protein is CASSLQGRATQYF. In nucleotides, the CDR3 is TGTGCCAGCAGTTTACAGGGTCGGGCGACCCAGTACTTC.

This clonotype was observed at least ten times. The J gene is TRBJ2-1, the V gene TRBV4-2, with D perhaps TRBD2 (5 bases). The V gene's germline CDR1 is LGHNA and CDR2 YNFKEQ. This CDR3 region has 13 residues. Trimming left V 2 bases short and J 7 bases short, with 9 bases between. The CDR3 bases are TGTGCCAGCAGCCAATCTCCGGGGAATGAGCAGTTCTTC. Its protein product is CASSQSPGNEQFF.

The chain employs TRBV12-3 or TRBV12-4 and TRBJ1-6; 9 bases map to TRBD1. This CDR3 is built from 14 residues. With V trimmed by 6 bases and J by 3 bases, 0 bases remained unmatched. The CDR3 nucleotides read TGTGCCAGCAGGACAGGGGGCTATAATTCACCCCTCCACTTT. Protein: CASRTGGYNSPLHF.

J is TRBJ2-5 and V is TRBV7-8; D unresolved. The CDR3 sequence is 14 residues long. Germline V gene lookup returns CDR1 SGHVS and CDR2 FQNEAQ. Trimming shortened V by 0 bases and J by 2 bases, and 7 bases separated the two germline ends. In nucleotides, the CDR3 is TGTGCCAGCAGCTTAGCACAGATACAAGAGACCCAGTACTTC. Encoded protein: CASSLAQIQETQYF.

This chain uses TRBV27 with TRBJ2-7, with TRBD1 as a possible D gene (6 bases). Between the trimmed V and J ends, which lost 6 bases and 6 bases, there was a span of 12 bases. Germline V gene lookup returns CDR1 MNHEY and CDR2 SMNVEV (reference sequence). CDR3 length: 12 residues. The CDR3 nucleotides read TGTGCCAGCAGATTACAGGGCTCCGAGCAGTACTTC. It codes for CASRLQGSEQYF.

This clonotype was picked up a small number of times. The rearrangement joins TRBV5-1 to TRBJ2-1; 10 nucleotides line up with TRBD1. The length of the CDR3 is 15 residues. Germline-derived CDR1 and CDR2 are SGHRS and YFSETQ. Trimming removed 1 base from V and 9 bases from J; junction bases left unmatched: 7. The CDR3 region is CASSLQGQGIGEQFF. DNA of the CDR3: TGCGCCAGCAGCTTGCAGGGACAGGGGATCGGTGAGCAGTTCTTC.

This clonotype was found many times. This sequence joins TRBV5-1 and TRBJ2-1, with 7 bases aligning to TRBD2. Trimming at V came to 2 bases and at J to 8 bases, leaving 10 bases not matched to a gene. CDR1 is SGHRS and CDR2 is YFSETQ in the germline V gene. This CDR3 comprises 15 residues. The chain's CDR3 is CASSLWTRSVDEQFF. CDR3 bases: TGCGCCAGCAGCTTATGGACTAGGTCAGTCGATGAGCAGTTCTTC.

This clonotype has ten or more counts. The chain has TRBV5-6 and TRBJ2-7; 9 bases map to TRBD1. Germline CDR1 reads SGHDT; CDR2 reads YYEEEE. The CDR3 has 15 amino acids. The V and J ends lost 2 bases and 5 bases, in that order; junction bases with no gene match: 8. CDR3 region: CASSFDRTGVNEQYF. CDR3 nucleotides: TGTGCCAGCAGCTTCGACCGGACAGGGGTGAACGAGCAGTACTTC.

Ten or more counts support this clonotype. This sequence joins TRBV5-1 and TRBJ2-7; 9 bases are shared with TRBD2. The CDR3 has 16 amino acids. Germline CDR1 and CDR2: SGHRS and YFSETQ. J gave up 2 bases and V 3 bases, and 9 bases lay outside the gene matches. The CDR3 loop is CASSSNSGGIAYEQYF. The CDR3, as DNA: TGCGCCAGCAGCTCGAATAGCGGGGGAATCGCCTACGAGCAGTACTTC.

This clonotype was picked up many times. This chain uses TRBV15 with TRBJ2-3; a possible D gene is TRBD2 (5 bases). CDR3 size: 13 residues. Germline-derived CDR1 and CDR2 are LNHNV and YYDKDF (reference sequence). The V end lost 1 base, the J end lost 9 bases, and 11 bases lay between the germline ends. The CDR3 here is CATSRASGRTQYF. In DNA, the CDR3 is TGTGCCACCAGCAGAGCGTCTGGGAGAACGCAGTATTTT.

Here the CDR3 DNA reads TGTGCCAGCAGCTTAGTGGGACTGGGGGGCGAGACCCAGTACTTC. Protein: CASSLVGLGGETQYF. The chain has TRBV7-9 and TRBJ2-5, with D perhaps TRBD1 or TRBD2 (6 bases each). Germline values: CDR1 SEHNR, CDR2 FQNEAQ (reference sequence). Trimming left V 1 base short and J 5 bases short, with 14 bases between. CDR3 length: 15 residues.

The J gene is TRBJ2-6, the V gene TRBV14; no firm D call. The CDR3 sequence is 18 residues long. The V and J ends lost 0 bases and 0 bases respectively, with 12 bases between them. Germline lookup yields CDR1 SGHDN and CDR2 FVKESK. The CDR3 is CASSQDRQAYSGANVLTF. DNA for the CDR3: TGTGCCAGCAGCCAAGATAGGCAGGCCTACTCTGGGGCCAACGTCCTGACTTTC.

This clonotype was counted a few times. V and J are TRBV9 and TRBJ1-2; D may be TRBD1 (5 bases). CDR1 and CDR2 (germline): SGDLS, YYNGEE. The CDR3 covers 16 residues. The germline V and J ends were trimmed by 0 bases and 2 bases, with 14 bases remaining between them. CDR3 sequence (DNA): TGTGCCAGCAGCGTAGCTATTGGGGCAGCGAACTATGGCTACACCTTC. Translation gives CASSVAIGAANYGYTF.

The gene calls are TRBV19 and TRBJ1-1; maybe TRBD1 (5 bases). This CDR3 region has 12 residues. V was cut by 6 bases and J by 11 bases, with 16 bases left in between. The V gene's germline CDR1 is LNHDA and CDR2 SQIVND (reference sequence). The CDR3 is CASSESGGAAFF. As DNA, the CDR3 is TGTGCCAGTAGCGAGAGCGGGGGAGCTGCTTTCTTT.

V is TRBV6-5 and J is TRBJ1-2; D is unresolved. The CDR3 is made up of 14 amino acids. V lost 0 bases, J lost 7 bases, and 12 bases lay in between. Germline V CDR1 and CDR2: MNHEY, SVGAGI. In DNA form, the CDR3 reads TGTGCCAGCAGTTACTCGACGACAAACGTTGGCTACACCTTC. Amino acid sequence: CASSYSTTNVGYTF.

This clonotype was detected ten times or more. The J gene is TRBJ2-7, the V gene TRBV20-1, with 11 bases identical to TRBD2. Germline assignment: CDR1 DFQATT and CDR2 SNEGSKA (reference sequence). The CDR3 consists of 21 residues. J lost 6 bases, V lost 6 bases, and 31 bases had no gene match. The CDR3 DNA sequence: TGCAGTGCCATAATCGCAAACCCTAGCGGGGGGCACACCCCCTTCCGTCTCGAGCAGTACGTC. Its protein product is CSAIIANPSGGHTPFRLEQYV.

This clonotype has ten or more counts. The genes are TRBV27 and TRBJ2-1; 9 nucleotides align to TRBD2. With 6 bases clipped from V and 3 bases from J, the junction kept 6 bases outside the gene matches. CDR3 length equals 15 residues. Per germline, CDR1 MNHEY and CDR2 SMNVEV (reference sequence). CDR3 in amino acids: CASSRSGGSYNEQFF. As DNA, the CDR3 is TGTGCCAGCAGCCGAAGCGGGGGGAGCTACAATGAGCAGTTCTTC.

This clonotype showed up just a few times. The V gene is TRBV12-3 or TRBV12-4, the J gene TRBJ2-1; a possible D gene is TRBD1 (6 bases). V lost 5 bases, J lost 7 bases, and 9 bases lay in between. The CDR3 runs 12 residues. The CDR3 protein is CASSTGSNEQFF. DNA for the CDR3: TGTGCCAGCAGTACAGGGTCTAATGAGCAGTTCTTC.

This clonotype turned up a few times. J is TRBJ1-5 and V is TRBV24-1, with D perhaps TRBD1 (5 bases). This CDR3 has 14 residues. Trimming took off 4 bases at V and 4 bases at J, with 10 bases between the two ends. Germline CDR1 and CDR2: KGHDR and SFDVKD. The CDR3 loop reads CATSDGTGNQPQHF. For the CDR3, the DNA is TGTGCCACCAGTGACGGGACGGGGAATCAGCCCCAGCATTTT.

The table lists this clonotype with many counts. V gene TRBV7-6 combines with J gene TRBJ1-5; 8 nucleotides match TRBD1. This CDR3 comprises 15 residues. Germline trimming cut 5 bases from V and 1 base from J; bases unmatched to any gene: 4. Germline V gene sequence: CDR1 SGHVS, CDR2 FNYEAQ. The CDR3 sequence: CASSPRQGSNQPQHF. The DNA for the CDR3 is TGTGCCAGCAGCCCGCGACAGGGGAGCAATCAGCCCCAGCATTTT.

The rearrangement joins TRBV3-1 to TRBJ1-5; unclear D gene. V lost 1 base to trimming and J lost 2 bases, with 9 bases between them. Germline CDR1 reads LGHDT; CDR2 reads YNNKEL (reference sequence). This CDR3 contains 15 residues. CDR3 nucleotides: TGTGCCAGCAGCCAAGGCGCGGTGGGCAATCAGCCCCAGCATTTT. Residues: CASSQGAVGNQPQHF.

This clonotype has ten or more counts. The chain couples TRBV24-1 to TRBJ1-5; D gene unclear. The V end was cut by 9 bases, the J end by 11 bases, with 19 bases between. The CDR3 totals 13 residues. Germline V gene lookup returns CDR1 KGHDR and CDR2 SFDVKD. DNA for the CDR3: TGTGCCACCCAGACAAGACACGGATCAGCCCAGCATTTT. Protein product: CATQTRHGSAQHF.

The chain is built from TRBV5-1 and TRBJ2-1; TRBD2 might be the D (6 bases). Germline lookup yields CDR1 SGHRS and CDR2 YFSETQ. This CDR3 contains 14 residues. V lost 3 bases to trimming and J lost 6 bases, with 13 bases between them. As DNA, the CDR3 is TGCGCCAGCAGCTGGAGGGCAGACGCCAATGAGCAGTTCTTC. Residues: CASSWRADANEQFF.